The TCR beta chain under discussion was sequenced for a study of radiotherapy plus CTLA-4 blockade in lung cancer (dated by TCRdb to 2017 to 2018). As for the study more broadly: Among the enrolled patients, roughly 19% had an objective response, and 25% to 40% reached disease control.

Library preparation used the immunoSEQ multiplex PCR assay. As stored in TCRdb, this immuneACCESS dataset retains in-frame rearrangements with V and J assigned. A fraction of the clones does not appear; measured against another copy, unresolved V genes explain less than half of the discrepancy, and the remainder lacks a known reason. The sample contains roughly 100,000 clones, under 90% of them found a single time. The ten top clones hold roughly 2.5% of the sample. The paper as a whole reports these results and caveats: Increased serum interferon-beta after radiation, together with early dynamic changes in blood T cell clones, were reported to be the strongest predictors of response. After treatment with radiotherapy and ipilimumab, TCR clones that originated in tumors expanded in peripheral blood.

This clone has a handful of counts. The antigen this receptor binds is unknown. There are no base qualities to consult, and no much larger clone falls within one base. In this study, focal radiation therapy paired with CTLA-4 blockade (ipilimumab) was tested in patients who had chemo-refractory metastatic non-small-cell lung cancer. Spanning cysteine to phenylalanine, the CDR3 consists of 20 amino acids. CDR3 DNA is the only sequence kept; it has 60 bases, read in frame from the first base. V loses 2 bases of germline sequence and J loses 2 bases, and the interval between the two ends is 25 bases. As encoded in the germline V gene, CDR1 is KGHSH while CDR2 is LQKENI.

The TCR sequence derives from a human donor with non-small cell lung cancer that progressed on radiotherapy plus ipilimumab. Some clones in this sample may be carry-over from other donors' samples. This sample comprised peripheral blood, obtained from a patient treated with radiotherapy plus ipilimumab. Recombination connected TRBV18 to TRBJ1-3; possibly the D gene is TRBD1, per 6 matching bases. The CDR3 protein: CASSPTQSVGGGPTGNTIYF. The DNA sequence reads TGTGCCAGCTCACCAACGCAGTCAGTCGGAGGGGGTCCTACTGGAAACACCATATATTTT.